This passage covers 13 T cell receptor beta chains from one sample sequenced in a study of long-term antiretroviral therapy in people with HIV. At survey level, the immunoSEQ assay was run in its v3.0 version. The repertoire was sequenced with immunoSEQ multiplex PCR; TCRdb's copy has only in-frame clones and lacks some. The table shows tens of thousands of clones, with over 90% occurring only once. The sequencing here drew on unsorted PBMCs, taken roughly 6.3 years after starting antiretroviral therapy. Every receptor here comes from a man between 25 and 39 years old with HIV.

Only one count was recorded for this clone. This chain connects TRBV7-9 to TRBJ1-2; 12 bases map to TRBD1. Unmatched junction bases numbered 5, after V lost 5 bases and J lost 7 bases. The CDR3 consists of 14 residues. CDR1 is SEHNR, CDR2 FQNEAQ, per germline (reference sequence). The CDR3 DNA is TGTGCCAGCAGCCCGGGACAGGGGGCCGCTGGCTACACCTTC. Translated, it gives CASSPGQGAAGYTF.

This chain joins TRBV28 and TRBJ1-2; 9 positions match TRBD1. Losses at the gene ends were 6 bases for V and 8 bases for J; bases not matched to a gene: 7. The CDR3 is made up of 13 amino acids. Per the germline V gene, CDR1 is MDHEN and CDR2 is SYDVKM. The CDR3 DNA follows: TGTGCCAGCAGCTCGGGACAGGGAGGAGGCTACACCTTC. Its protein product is CASSSGQGGGYTF.

This CDR3 reads CASSKLAGGIPDTQYF. The CDR3 DNA follows: TGCGCCAGCAGCAAACTAGCGGGGGGGATCCCAGATACGCAGTATTTT. The chain links TRBV5-1 to TRBJ2-3, with TRBD2 identical over 13 bases. The length of the CDR3 is 16 residues. Germline V gene data show CDR1 as SGHRS and CDR2 as YFSETQ. V lost 4 bases to trimming and J lost 4 bases; unmatched junction nucleotides: 6.

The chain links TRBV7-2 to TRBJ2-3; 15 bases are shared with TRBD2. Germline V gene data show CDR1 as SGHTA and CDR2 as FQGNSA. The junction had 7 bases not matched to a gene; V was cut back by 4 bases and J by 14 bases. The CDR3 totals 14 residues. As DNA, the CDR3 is TGTGCCAGCAGCTCACGGACTAGCGGGAGGGGATCGTATTTT. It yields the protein CASSSRTSGRGSYF.

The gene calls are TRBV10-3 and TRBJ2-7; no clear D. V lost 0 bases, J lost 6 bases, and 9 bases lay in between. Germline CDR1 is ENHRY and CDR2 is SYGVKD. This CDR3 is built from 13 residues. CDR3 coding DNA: TGTGCCATCAGTGAGTCTGGGGTCCGCGAGCAGTACTTC. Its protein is CAISESGVREQYF.

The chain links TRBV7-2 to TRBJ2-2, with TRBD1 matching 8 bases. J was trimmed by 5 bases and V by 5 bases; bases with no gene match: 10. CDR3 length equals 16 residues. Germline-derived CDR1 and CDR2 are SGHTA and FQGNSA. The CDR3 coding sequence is TGTGCCAGCAGCCCACATCGACAGGGGAAAACCGGGGAGCTGTTTTTT. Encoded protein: CASSPHRQGKTGELFF.

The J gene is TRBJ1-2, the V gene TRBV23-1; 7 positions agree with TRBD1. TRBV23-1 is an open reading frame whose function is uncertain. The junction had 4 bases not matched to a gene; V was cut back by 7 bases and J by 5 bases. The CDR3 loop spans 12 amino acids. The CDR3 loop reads CASKDRPYGYTF. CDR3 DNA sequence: TGCGCCAGCAAGGACAGGCCATATGGCTACACCTTC.

This CDR3 reads CASGKGGAGEHGELFF. CDR3 DNA sequence: TGTGCCAGCGGGAAGGGGGGAGCGGGAGAACACGGGGAGCTGTTTTTT. This chain joins TRBV2 and TRBJ2-2, with TRBD2 matching 8 bases. The CDR3 runs to 16 residues. With V trimmed by 8 bases and J by 7 bases, 15 bases remained unmatched. Germline CDR1 is SNHLY and CDR2 is FYNNEI.

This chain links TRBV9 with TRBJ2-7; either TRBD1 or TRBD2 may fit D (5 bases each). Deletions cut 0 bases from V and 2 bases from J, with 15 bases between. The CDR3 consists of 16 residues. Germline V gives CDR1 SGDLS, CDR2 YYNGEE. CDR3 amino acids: CASSVEGGHPAYEQYF. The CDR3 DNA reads TGTGCCAGCAGCGTAGAAGGAGGACACCCAGCCTACGAGCAGTACTTC.

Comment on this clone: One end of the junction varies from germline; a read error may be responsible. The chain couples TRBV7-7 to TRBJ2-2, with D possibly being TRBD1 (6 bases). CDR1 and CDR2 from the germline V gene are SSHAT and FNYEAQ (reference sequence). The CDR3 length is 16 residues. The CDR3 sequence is CASSLVSGVYTGELFF. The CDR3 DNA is TGTGCTAGCAGCTTAGTTTCAGGGGTCTACACCGGGGAGCTGTTTTTT.

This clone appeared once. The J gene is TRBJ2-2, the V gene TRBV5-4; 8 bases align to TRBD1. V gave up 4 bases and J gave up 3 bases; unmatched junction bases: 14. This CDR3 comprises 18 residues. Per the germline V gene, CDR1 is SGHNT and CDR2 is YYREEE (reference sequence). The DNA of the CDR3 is TGTGCCAGCAGCCAATTTGTGTGGCAGGGGGCTGACACCGGGGAGCTGTTTTTT. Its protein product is CASSQFVWQGADTGELFF.

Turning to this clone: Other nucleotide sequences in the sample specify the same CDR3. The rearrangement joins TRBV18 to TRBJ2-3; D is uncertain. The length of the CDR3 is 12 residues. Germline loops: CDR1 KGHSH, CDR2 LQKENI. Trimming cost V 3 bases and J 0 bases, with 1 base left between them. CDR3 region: CASSPSTDTQYF. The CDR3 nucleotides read TGTGCCAGCTCACCGAGCACAGATACGCAGTATTTT.

The CDR3 is CASSQNPGQGAYTEAFF. CDR3 DNA: TGTGCCAGCAGCCAAAATCCGGGACAGGGGGCCTACACTGAAGCTTTCTTT. This chain joins TRBV4-2 and TRBJ1-1; TRBD1 matches at 12 bases. V dropped 2 bases and J dropped 3; count of bases not matched to a gene: 7. The CDR3 covers 17 residues. CDR1 is LGHNA, CDR2 YNFKEQ, per germline.